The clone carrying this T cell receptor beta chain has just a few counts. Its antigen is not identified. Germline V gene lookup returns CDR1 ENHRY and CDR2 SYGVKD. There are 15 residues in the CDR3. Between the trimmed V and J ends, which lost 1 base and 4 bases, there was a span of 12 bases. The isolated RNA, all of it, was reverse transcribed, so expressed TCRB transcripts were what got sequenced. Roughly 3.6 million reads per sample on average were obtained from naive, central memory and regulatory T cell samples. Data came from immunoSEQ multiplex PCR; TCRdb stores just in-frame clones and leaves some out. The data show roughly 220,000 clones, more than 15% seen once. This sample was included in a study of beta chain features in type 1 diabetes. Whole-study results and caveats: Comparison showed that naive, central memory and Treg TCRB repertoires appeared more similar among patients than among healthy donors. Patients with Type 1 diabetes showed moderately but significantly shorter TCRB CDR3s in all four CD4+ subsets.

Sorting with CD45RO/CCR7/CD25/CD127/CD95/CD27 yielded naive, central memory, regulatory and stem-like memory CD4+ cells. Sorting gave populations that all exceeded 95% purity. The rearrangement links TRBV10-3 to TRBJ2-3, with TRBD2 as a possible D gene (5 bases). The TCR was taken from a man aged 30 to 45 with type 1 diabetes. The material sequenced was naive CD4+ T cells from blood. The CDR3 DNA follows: TGTGCCATCAGTGAGTACGAGGGTGCCTCAGATACGCAGTATTTT. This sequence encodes CAISEYEGASDTQYF.